The 20 T cell receptor beta chains below all came from one sample that was sequenced in a study of graft-versus-host responses after intestinal transplantation. Assay used: immunoSEQ multiplex PCR; TCRdb lists only in-frame clones, some missing. The table records 75,000 to 90,000 clones, 85% to 90% of them present only once. Antigens for these TCRs are unknown. The input for sequencing was unstimulated CD4+ T cells sorted from spleen or lymph node cells, taken before intestinal transplant. Receptors originate from a human donor who received an intestinal transplant.

The chain combines TRBV6-1 with TRBJ1-2; maybe TRBD1 (5 bases). CDR3 size: 13 residues. The V end lost 5 bases, the J end lost 1 base, and 8 bases lay between the germline ends. The V gene's germline CDR1 is MNHNS and CDR2 SASEGT. The CDR3 is CASSSTVNYGYTF. CDR3 DNA sequence: TGTGCCAGCAGTTCGACAGTTAACTATGGCTACACCTTC.

The chain couples TRBV27 to TRBJ1-3, with D perhaps matching TRBD1 (5 bases). The CDR3 is made up of 17 amino acids. Germline V gene data show CDR1 as MNHEY and CDR2 as SMNVEV (reference sequence). Deletions cut 6 bases from V and 0 bases from J, with 18 bases between. The CDR3 DNA sequence: TGTGCCAGCAGGGGGGGGGTGGGGGGATCCTCTGGAAACACCATATATTTT. It is translated as CASRGGVGGSSGNTIYF.

The chain has TRBV5-1 and TRBJ1-1; the D gene is possibly TRBD1 (6 bases). From germline, CDR1 is SGHRS and CDR2 YFSETQ. V was shortened by 1 base and J by 7 bases, with 11 bases between the two germline ends. The CDR3 runs 13 residues. The chain's CDR3 is CASSLNRDSEAFF. The CDR3, as DNA: TGCGCCAGCAGCTTGAACAGGGATAGTGAAGCTTTCTTT.

This CDR3 is CASSKFTGAGETQYF. The CDR3, as DNA: TGTGCCAGCAGCAAGTTCACTGGGGCTGGTGAGACCCAGTACTTC. The chain employs TRBV27 and TRBJ2-5; TRBD1 is a possible D gene (5 bases). This CDR3 spans 15 amino acids. Per the germline V gene, CDR1 is MNHEY and CDR2 is SMNVEV (reference sequence). The V gene lost 6 bases and the J gene lost 5 bases, with 19 bases spanning the gap.

The chain has TRBV11-1 and TRBJ2-7, with 10 nucleotides matching TRBD1. This CDR3 has 15 amino acids. Germline V gives CDR1 SGHAT, CDR2 FQDESV (reference sequence). The V gene end was trimmed by 5 bases and the J gene end by 7 bases; junction bases not matched to a gene: 11. Written as DNA, the CDR3 is TGTGCCAGCAGCCCTATCCGGGACAGGGGTGAAGAGCAGTACTTC. Protein product: CASSPIRDRGEEQYF.

The chain has TRBV5-1 and TRBJ2-5, with D uncertain. CDR1 SGHRS and CDR2 YFSETQ come from the germline V gene. The CDR3 is 11 amino acids. Trimming pared 5 bases from V and 5 bases from J, leaving 7 bases between. In nucleotides, the CDR3 is TGCGCCAGCAGAAATCAGGAGACCCAGTACTTC. Translated, it gives CASRNQETQYF.

The rearrangement joins TRBV5-4 to TRBJ2-7; TRBD1 matches at 9 bases. Trimming took 4 bases from V and 5 from J; bases not matched to a gene: 7. Germline V lookup: CDR1 SGHNT, CDR2 YYREEE (reference sequence). CDR3 length: 14 amino acids. The CDR3 DNA follows: TGTGCCAGCAGCCGGGGACAGGGTTTGGACGAGCAGTACTTC. Translated, it gives CASSRGQGLDEQYF.

The chain recombines TRBV4-1 with TRBJ2-3, with 12 bases matching TRBD2. The germline gives CDR1 MGHRA, CDR2 YSYEKL. V gave up 4 bases and J gave up 4 bases; unmatched junction bases: 3. There are 15 residues in the CDR3. The CDR3 loop reads CASSRLAGGADTQYF. The DNA of the CDR3 is TGCGCCAGCAGCCGCCTAGCGGGGGGGGCAGATACGCAGTATTTT.

The rearrangement links TRBV19 to TRBJ1-2; tentatively, D is TRBD1 (6 bases). This CDR3 is built from 14 residues. Germline V gene data show CDR1 as LNHDA and CDR2 as SQIVND (reference sequence). Trimming cost V 5 bases and J 14 bases, with 24 bases left between them. CDR3: CASSAGQSFLSGTF. CDR3 bases: TGTGCCAGTAGTGCTGGACAGAGCTTCCTATCGGGGACCTTC.

The chain has TRBV6-1 and TRBJ1-5, with D perhaps TRBD1 (6 bases). From germline, CDR1 is MNHNS and CDR2 SASEGT. The CDR3 is 15 amino acids. V lost 4 bases, J lost 2 bases, and 12 bases lay in between. CDR3 coding DNA: TGTGCCAGCAGTGTGCAGGGGAAAGGCAATCAGCCCCAGCATTTT. Translation: CASSVQGKGNQPQHF.

V and J are TRBV7-9 and TRBJ2-2; 8 nucleotides line up with TRBD2. Germline V lookup: CDR1 SEHNR, CDR2 FQNEAQ (reference sequence). Trimming took 1 base from V and 8 from J; bases not matched to a gene: 9. The CDR3 loop spans 16 amino acids. CDR3 DNA sequence: TGTGCCAGCAGCTTAGTGTTCGGACTAGCTGCTGGGGAGCTGTTTTTT. Protein: CASSLVFGLAAGELFF.

This clone is classed as medium-sized (0.01 to 0.1%). V gene TRBV15 combines with J gene TRBJ1-2; 8 positions agree with TRBD1. Trimming took 0 bases from V and 5 from J; bases not matched to a gene: 2. The CDR3 has 14 residues. In germline, CDR1 is LNHNV, CDR2 YYDKDF (reference sequence). CDR3 bases: TGTGCCACCAGCAGAGACCGGACAGGGTATGGCTACACCTTC. This translates into CATSRDRTGYGYTF.

As regards this clone: A junction boundary mismatches the germline segment, possibly from a read error. The CDR3 reads CASSLGDKTNYSYTF. The CDR3 DNA reads as TGTGCCAGCAGCTTAGGGGACAAAACTAACTATAGCTACACCTTC. This chain uses TRBV7-6 with TRBJ1-2; TRBD1 is a possible D gene (6 bases). The CDR3 spans 15 residues. CDR1 is SGHVS and CDR2 is FNYEAQ in the germline V gene.

The chain has TRBV5-1 and TRBJ2-3; D remains ambiguous. Germline-derived CDR1 and CDR2 are SGHRS and YFSETQ. This CDR3 is 13 amino acids long. The germline V and J ends were trimmed by 0 bases and 4 bases, with 6 bases remaining between them. CDR3 DNA: TGCGCCAGCAGCTTGGACTCGTCAGATACGCAGTATTTT. This encodes CASSLDSSDTQYF.

The chain employs TRBV5-4 and TRBJ2-1; 16 bases are shared with TRBD2. CDR3 size: 19 residues. Germline CDR1 reads SGHNT; CDR2 reads YYREEE (reference sequence). J gave up 10 bases and V 4 bases, and 17 bases lay outside the gene matches. Here the CDR3 reads CASSVPGLAGGPIEGEQFF. CDR3 DNA: TGTGCCAGCAGCGTCCCGGGACTAGCGGGAGGGCCAATCGAGGGAGAGCAGTTCTTC.

The V gene is TRBV19, the J gene TRBJ1-2; D is perhaps TRBD1 (5 bases). Germline V gene lookup returns CDR1 LNHDA and CDR2 SQIVND (reference sequence). V dropped 2 bases and J dropped 4 bases, with 8 bases sitting between them. The CDR3 covers 13 residues. CDR3 DNA: TGTGCCAGTAGTATACAGGGTTTCTATGGCTACACCTTC. Its translation: CASSIQGFYGYTF.

This chain links TRBV30 with TRBJ1-2; 8 bases line up with TRBD1. Per germline, CDR1 GTSNPN and CDR2 SVGIG (reference sequence). J was trimmed by 7 bases and V by 2 bases; bases with no gene match: 15. The CDR3 is 16 amino acids. Here the CDR3 DNA reads TGTGCCTGGAGTCTTGGCGGGGCGACAGGGGAAGGTGGCTACACCTTC. Its protein product is CAWSLGGATGEGGYTF.

The count of this clone is one. This chain joins TRBV10-3 and TRBJ2-7; unclear D gene. From germline, CDR1 is ENHRY and CDR2 SYGVKD. The V and J ends lost 3 bases and 0 bases respectively, with 12 bases between them. The CDR3 is made up of 15 amino acids. Here the CDR3 DNA reads TGTGCCATCAGTGACGTCCCTTTGAGCTCCTACGAGCAGTACTTC. This codes for CAISDVPLSSYEQYF.

The genes are TRBV7-3 and TRBJ2-1; D possibly corresponds to TRBD2 (7 bases). Germline CDR1 is SGHTA and CDR2 is FQGTGA. The CDR3 totals 14 residues. V lost 5 bases to trimming and J lost 9 bases, with 17 bases between them. CDR3 loop: CASSRVPGGAEQFF. In DNA form, the CDR3 reads TGTGCCAGCAGCCGTGTACCGGGGGGCGCTGAGCAGTTCTTC.

The J gene is TRBJ1-2, the V gene TRBV2, with 8 bases identical to TRBD1. Trimming took 0 bases from V and 5 from J; bases not matched to a gene: 11. Germline V gene lookup returns CDR1 SNHLY and CDR2 FYNNEI. The CDR3 consists of 17 residues. The CDR3 is CASSEALDRGSMYGYTF. For the CDR3, the DNA is TGTGCCAGCAGTGAAGCCCTCGACAGGGGATCAATGTATGGCTACACCTTC.